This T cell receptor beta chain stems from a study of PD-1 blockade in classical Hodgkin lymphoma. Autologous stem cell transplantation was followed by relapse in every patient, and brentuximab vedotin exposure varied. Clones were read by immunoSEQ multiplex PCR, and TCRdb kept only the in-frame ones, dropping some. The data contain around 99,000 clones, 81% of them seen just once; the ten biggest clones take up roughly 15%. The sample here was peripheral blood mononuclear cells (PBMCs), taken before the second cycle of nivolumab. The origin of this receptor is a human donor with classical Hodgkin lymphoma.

The CDR3 sequence is CAISEGEGGGTGELFF. CDR3 nucleotide sequence: TGTGCCATCAGTGAGGGCGAAGGGGGCGGCACCGGGGAGCTGTTTTTT. V is TRBV10-3 and J is TRBJ2-2; TRBD1 matches at 7 bases. CDR3 length: 16 residues. V lost 2 bases and J lost 4; bases outside the gene matches: 7. The V gene's germline CDR1 is ENHRY and CDR2 SYGVKD.